The sequence of this T cell receptor beta chain was determined in a study of vaccination and CD4 T cells after COVID-19. TCRdb re-called the PCR reads with MiXCR, one entry per CDR3 protein. The repertoire has 20,000 to 25,000 distinct CDR3 sequences, about 60% of them found once; the top ten carry around 1.1%. Germline V lookup: CDR1 SGHAT, CDR2 FQNNGV. V lost 2 bases to trimming and J lost 5 bases; unmatched junction nucleotides: 6. This CDR3 spans 15 amino acids. The sequence came from a human donor who had recovered from COVID-19. This chain uses TRBV11-2 with TRBJ2-7; 10 bases align to TRBD2. The input for sequencing was CD4+ T cells from blood, taken before SARS-CoV-2 vaccination. The CDR3 region is CASSLRGLAENEQYF. The CDR3 bases are TGTGCCAGCAGCTTACGAGGACTAGCGGAAAACGAGCAGTACTTC.